The 2 T cell receptor beta chains presented below share a single source sample, sequenced in a study of T cell clonality in common variable immunodeficiency. Profiling relied on immunoSEQ multiplex PCR, and the TCRdb table lists in-frame clones only, not all of them. Altogether 80,000 or so clones were found in the sample, and no singletons occur. Sample: peripheral blood mononuclear cells. These receptor sequences come from a person between 18 and 75 years old in good health.

The sample holds many counts of this clone. The sequenced fragment ends 3 residues before the CDR3 boundary, so the rest is inferred from the germline J gene. The gene calls are TRBV29-1 and TRBJ1-1; D not resolved. Germline CDR1 reads SQVTM; CDR2 reads ANQGSEA. The CDR3 length is 12 residues. Between the trimmed V and J ends, which lost 5 bases and 0 bases, there was a span of 7 bases. CDR3 bases read: TGCAGCGTTTTAACAATGAACACTGAA. This translates into CSVLTMNTE. The complete CDR3 sequence is CSVLTMNTEAFF.

In this sample, this clone turned up many times. The CDR3 end falls 3 residues outside the read, so it is completed with the germline J gene. J is TRBJ2-1 and V is TRBV19, with D tentatively TRBD2 (5 bases). Germline values: CDR1 LNHDA, CDR2 SQIVND (reference sequence). V dropped 0 bases and J dropped 4 bases, with 16 bases sitting between them. The CDR3 runs to 17 residues. This chain's CDR3 is CASSIDRFRRGYNEQFF. CDR3 bases read: TGTGCCAGTAGTATAGATCGGTTCCGGAGAGGGTACAATGAG.